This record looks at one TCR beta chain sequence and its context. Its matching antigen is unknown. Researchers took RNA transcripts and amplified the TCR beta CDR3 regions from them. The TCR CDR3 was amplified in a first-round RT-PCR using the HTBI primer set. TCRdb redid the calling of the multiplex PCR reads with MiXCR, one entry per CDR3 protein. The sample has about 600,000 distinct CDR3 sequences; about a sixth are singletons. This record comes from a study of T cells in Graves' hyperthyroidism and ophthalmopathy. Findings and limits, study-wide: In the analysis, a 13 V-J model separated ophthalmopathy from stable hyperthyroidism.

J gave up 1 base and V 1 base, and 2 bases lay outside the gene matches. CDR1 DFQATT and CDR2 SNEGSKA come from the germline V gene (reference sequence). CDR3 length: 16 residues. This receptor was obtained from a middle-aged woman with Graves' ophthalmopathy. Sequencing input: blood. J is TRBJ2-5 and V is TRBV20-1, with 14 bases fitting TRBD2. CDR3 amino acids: CSARVGLAGVQETQYF. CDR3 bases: TGCAGTGCTAGAGTGGGACTAGCGGGAGTCCAAGAGACCCAGTACTTC.